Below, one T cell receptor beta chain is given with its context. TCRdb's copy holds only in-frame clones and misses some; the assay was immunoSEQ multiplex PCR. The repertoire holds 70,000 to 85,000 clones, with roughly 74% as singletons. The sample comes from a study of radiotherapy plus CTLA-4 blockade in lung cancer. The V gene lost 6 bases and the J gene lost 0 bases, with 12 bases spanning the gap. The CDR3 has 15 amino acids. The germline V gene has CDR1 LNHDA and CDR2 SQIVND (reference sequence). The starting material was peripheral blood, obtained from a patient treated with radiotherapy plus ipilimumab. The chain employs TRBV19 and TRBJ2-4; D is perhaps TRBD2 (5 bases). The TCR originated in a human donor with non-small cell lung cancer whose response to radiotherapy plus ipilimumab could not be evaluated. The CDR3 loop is CASRTNIGAKNIQYF. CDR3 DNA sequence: TGTGCCAGTAGGACTAACATAGGAGCCAAAAACATTCAGTACTTC.